Shown below are 6 T cell receptor beta chains from a single sample sequenced in a study of blood T cell repertoires in COVID-19. The method was immunoSEQ multiplex PCR; TCRdb's version includes in-frame clones alone and lacks a portion of them. The profile shows 150,000 to 200,000 clones, more than 70% of them singletons. The specimen was peripheral blood. These receptor sequences come from a human donor in a cohort sampled during active COVID-19.

This chain uses TRBV27 with TRBJ2-7; 8 bases line up with TRBD1. The germline CDR1 and CDR2 sequences are MNHEY and SMNVEV (reference sequence). With 7 bases clipped from V and 2 bases from J, the junction kept 10 bases outside the gene matches. There are 15 residues in the CDR3. The CDR3 nucleotides read TGTGCCAGCAAACGACAGGGGAGTACAGCCTACGAGCAGTACTTC. This sequence encodes CASKRQGSTAYEQYF.

The rearrangement joins TRBV7-2 to TRBJ2-7; 12 positions match TRBD1. The V gene end was trimmed by 5 bases and the J gene end by 4 bases; junction bases not matched to a gene: 6. The CDR3 spans 15 residues. Germline V gene data show CDR1 as SGHTA and CDR2 as FQGNSA. The CDR3 DNA is TGTGCCAGCAGCGCAGGGACAGGGGGCATGTACGAGCAGTACTTC. It translates to CASSAGTGGMYEQYF.

This chain links TRBV6-5 with TRBJ2-5; the match to TRBD2 covers 8 bases. Germline-derived CDR1 and CDR2 are MNHEY and SVGAGI. The CDR3 length is 15 residues. V shed 7 bases and J 4 bases; nucleotides not matched to a gene: 11. The CDR3 region is CASTYSGGPGETQYF. CDR3 DNA sequence: TGTGCCAGCACCTACAGCGGGGGACCGGGAGAGACCCAGTACTTC.

The V and J genes are TRBV6-5 and TRBJ2-7, with TRBD2 matching over 8 bases. CDR3 length: 14 amino acids. J was trimmed by 3 bases and V by 6 bases; bases with no gene match: 7. Germline CDR1 and CDR2: MNHEY and SVGAGI. The DNA for the CDR3 is TGTGCCAGCAGCGACGGGGGGGGAGGCTACGAGCAGTACTTC. It specifies CASSDGGGGYEQYF.

The chain combines TRBV7-2 with TRBJ1-2, with 7 bases lining up with TRBD1. V trimming: 5 bases; J trimming: 8 bases; junction bases outside the gene matches: 11. The V gene's germline CDR1 is SGHTA and CDR2 FQGNSA. The length of the CDR3 is 14 residues. The CDR3 region has the DNA TGTGCCAGCAGCCCGAGCCGACAGGGTGGCGGCTACACCTTC. Protein: CASSPSRQGGGYTF.

This rearrangement joins TRBV2 to TRBJ1-1; possible D gene TRBD1, 5 bases. The V gene lost 1 base and the J gene lost 4 bases, with 7 bases spanning the gap. This CDR3 has 13 amino acids. Germline CDR1 is SNHLY and CDR2 is FYNNEI. CDR3 DNA sequence: TGTGCCAGCAGTGAAGAGGGGCCCACTGAAGCTTTCTTT. Its translation: CASSEEGPTEAFF. Filled out from reference TRBV2 and TRBJ1-1, the complete variable domain reads EPEVTQTPSHQVTQMGQEVILRCVPISNHLYFYWYRQILGQKVEFLVSFYNNEISEKSEIFDDQFSVERPDGSNFTLKIRSTKLEDSAMYFCASSEEGPTEAFFGQGTRLTVV.